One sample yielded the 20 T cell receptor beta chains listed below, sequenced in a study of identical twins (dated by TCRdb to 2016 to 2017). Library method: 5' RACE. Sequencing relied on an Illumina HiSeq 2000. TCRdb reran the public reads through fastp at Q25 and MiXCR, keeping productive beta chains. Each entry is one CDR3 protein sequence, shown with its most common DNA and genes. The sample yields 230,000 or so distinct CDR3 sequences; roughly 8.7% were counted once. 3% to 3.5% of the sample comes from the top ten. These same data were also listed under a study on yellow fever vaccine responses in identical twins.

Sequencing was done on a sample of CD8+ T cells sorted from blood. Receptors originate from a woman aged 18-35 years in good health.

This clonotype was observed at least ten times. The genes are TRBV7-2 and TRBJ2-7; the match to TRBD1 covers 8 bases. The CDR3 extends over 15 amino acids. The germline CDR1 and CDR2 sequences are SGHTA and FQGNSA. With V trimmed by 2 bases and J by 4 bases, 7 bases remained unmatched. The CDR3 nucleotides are TGTGCCAGCAGCTTAAGGCAGGGGGCTTTGTACGAGCAGTACTTC. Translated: CASSLRQGALYEQYF.

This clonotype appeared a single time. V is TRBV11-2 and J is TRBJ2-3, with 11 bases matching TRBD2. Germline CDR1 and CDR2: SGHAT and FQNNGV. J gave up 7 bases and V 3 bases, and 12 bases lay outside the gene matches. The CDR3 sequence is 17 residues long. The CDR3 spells CASSLVSASGGSNTQYF. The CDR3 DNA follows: TGTGCCAGCAGCTTGGTGTCGGCTAGCGGGGGGTCGAATACGCAGTATTTT.

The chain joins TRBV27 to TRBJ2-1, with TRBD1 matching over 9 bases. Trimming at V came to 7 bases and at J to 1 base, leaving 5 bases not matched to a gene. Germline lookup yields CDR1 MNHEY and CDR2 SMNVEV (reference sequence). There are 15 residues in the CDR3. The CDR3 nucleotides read TGTGCCAGCATACAGACAGGGGGATCCTACAATGAGCAGTTCTTC. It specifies CASIQTGGSYNEQFF.

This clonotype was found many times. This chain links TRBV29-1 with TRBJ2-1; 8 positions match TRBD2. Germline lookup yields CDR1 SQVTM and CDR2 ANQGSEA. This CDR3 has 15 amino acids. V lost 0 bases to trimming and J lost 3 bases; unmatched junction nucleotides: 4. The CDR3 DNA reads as TGCAGCGTTGAAGATTCTCTAGCGGGCTACAATGAGCAGTTCTTC. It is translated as CSVEDSLAGYNEQFF.

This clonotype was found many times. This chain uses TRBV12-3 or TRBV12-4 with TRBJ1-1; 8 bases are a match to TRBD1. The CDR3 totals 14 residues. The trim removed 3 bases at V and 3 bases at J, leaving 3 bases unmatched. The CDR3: CASSLTGAYTEAFF. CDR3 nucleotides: TGTGCCAGCAGTTTGACAGGGGCATACACTGAAGCTTTCTTT.

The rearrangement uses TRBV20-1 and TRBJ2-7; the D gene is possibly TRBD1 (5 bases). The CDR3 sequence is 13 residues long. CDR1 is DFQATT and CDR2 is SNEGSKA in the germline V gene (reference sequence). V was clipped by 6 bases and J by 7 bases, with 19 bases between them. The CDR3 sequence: CSAPGPQVGEQYF. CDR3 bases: TGCAGTGCACCGGGTCCACAGGTGGGTGAGCAGTACTTC.

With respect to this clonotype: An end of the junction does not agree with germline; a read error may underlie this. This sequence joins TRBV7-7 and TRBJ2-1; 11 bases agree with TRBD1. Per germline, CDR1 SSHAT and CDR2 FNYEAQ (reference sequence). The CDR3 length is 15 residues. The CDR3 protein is CASSLWGQGDNEQFF. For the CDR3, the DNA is TGTGCTAGCAGCTTGTGGGGACAGGGGGACAATGAGCAGTTCTTC.

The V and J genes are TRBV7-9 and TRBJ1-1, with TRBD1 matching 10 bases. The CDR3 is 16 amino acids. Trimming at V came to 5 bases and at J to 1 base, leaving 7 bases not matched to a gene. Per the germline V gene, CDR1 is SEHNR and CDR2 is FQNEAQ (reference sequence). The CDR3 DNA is TGTGCCAGCAGCCCACGGACAGGGGGTAGGAACACTGAAGCTTTCTTT. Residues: CASSPRTGGRNTEAFF. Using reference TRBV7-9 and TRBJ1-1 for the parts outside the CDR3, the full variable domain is DTGVSQNPRHKITKRGQNVTFRCDPISEHNRLYWYRQTLGQGPEFLTYFQNEAQLEKSRLLSDRFSAERPKGSFSTLEIQRTEQGDSAMYLCASSPRTGGRNTEAFFGQGTRLTVV.

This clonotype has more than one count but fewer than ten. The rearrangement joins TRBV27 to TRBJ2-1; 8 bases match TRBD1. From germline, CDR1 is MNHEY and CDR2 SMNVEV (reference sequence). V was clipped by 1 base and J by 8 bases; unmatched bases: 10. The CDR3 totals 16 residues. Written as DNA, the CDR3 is TGTGCCAGCAGTTTATTAACAGGGGGAACTAACGATGAGCAGTTCTTC. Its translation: CASSLLTGGTNDEQFF.

The DNA for the CDR3 is TGTGCCAGCACCGGGACAGGGATGCCCTACGAGCAGTACTTC. Protein sequence: CASTGTGMPYEQYF. The chain carries TRBV28 and TRBJ2-7, with TRBD1 matching over 9 bases. Trimming took 7 bases from V and 2 from J; bases not matched to a gene: 6. The CDR3 is made up of 14 amino acids. Germline CDR1 is MDHEN and CDR2 is SYDVKM.

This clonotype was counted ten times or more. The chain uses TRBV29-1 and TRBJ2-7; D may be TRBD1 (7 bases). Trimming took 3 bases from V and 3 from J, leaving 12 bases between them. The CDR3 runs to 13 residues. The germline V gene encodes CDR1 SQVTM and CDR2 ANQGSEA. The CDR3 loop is CSVEVQGGYEQYF. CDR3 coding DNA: TGCAGCGTTGAGGTTCAGGGGGGCTACGAGCAGTACTTC.

The CDR3 bases are TGTGCCAGCAGCTTGGCGGCTAGCGGGGAGTCAGAGACCCAGTACTTC. Translated: CASSLAASGESETQYF. The chain uses TRBV5-6 and TRBJ2-5, with 9 positions matching TRBD2. With 0 bases clipped from V and 4 bases from J, the junction kept 7 bases outside the gene matches. Germline-derived CDR1 and CDR2 are SGHDT and YYEEEE. This CDR3 contains 16 residues.

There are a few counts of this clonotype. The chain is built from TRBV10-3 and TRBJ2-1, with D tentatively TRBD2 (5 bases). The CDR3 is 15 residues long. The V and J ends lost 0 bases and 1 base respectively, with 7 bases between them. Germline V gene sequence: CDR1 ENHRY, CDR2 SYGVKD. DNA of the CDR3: TGTGCCATCAGTGAGTCACTAGAGTCCTACAATGAGCAGTTCTTC. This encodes CAISESLESYNEQFF.

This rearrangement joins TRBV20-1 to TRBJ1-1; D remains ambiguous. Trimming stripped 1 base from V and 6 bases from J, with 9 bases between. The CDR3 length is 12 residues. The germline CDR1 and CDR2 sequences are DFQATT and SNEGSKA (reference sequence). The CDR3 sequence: CSARVPPSEAFF. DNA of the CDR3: TGCAGTGCTAGAGTCCCGCCGTCTGAAGCTTTCTTT.

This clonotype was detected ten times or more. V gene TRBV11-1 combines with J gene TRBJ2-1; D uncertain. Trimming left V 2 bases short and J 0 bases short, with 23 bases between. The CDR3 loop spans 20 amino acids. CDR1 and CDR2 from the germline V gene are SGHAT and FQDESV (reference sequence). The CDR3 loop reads CASSLLVPTVRRSSYNEQFF. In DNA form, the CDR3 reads TGTGCCAGCAGCTTACTGGTCCCGACGGTGAGAAGGAGCTCCTACAATGAGCAGTTCTTC.

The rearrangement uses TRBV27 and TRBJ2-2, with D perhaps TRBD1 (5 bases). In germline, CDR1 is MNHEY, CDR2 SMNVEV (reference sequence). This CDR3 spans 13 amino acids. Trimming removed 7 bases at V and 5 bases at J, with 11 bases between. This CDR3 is CASKGAETGELFF. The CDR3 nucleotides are TGTGCCAGCAAAGGGGCAGAGACCGGGGAGCTGTTTTTT.

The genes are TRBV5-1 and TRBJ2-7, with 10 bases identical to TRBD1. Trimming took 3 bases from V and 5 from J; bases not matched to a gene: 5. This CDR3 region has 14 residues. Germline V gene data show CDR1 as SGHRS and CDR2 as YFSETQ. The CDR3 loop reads CASSSTGGSNEQYF. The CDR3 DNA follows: TGCGCCAGCAGCTCGACAGGGGGCTCAAACGAGCAGTACTTC.

The DNA of the CDR3 is TGTGCCAGCAGTGCTTCTAGCGGGGTGGGGGAGTTCTTC. Translated: CASSASSGVGEFF. The chain employs TRBV27 and TRBJ2-1; 9 nucleotides line up with TRBD2. The V segment lost 5 bases and the J segment 14 bases; nucleotides outside the gene matches: 10. CDR1 is MNHEY and CDR2 is SMNVEV in the germline V gene (reference sequence). This CDR3 contains 13 residues.

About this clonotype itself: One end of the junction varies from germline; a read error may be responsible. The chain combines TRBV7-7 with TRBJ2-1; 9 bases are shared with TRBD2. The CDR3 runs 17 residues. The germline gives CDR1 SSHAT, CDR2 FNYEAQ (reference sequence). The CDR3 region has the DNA TGTGCTAGCAGCTTAGGCCCCGGCGGGAGGGAAAACAATGAGCAGTTCTTC. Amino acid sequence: CASSLGPGGRENNEQFF.

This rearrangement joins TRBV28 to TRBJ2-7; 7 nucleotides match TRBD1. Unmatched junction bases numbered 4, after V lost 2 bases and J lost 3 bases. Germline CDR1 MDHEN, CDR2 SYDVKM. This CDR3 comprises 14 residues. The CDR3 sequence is CASSLGQVRYEQYF. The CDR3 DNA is TGTGCCAGCAGTTTAGGACAGGTCCGCTACGAGCAGTACTTC. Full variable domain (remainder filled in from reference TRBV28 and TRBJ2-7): DVKVTQSSRYLVKRTGEKVFLECVQDMDHENMFWYRQDPGLGLRLIYFSYDVKMKEKGDIPEGYSVSREKKERFSLILESASTNQTSMYLCASSLGQVRYEQYFGPGTRLTVT.